This T cell receptor beta chain was identified during a study of shared clonotypes between healthy human individuals. Background on the study: Those who served as donors were a couple of women and three men between the ages of 18 and 49.

TCRdb's table, derived via immunoSEQ multiplex PCR, lists solely in-frame clones and lacks some. This table holds about 380,000 clones, around 96% found once. V lost 3 bases and J 4 bases, leaving 7 bases between the germline ends. The CDR3 is 12 amino acids. Germline CDR1 is KGHSH and CDR2 is LQKENI. Researchers reported that CD8 memory united CD45RO+ cells with CCR7-negative CD45RA+ TemRA cells. Details on this clone: The same CDR3 can be traced to other DNA sequences in this sample.

The chain recombines TRBV18 with TRBJ2-7; D remains ambiguous. This receptor was taken from a man aged 30-40 years in good health. Sequenced material: memory CD8+ T cells sorted from blood. This sample's subset: CD45RO+ cells pooled with CCR7-negative TemRA cells. The CDR3 protein is CASSPGVYEQYF. The CDR3 DNA reads TGTGCCAGCTCACCCGGTGTATACGAGCAGTACTTC.